This TCR beta chain is drawn from a study of cytomegalovirus exposure and HLA in healthy donors. Generated by immunoSEQ multiplex PCR, the TCRdb table keeps only in-frame clones and is missing some. The sample includes fewer than 60,000 clones, 80% to 90% of them seen just once. The junction had 6 bases not matched to a gene; V was cut back by 4 bases and J by 1 base. CDR3 size: 16 residues. In germline, CDR1 is SGHAT, CDR2 FQDESV (reference sequence). Source material: PBMCs. This sequence joins TRBV11-1 and TRBJ2-5; 10 bases map to TRBD1. The origin of this receptor is a woman younger than 30 in good health and CMV-seronegative. The CDR3 here is CASSYRQGAIQETQYF. The DNA of the CDR3 is TGTGCCAGCAGCTACCGACAGGGGGCTATCCAAGAGACCCAGTACTTC.